This TCR beta chain was identified during a study of cytomegalovirus exposure and HLA in healthy donors. Points from the study as a whole: An ancestry cluster, one associated with Asian ancestry, reportedly showed fewer N-insertions than the approximately 700-donor mean in a later analysis. Only CMV serostatus was available as immune exposure information. Excluded were some V segments that proved indistinguishable, including TRBV6-2 and TRBV6-3.

V lost 3 bases to trimming and J lost 8 bases, with 14 bases between them. The CDR3 is made up of 15 amino acids. The germline V gene has CDR1 MNHEY and CDR2 SVGAGI. This clone turned up a few times. No antigen is known for it. 60 Vbeta and 13 Jbeta primers were used in PCR. TCRdb keeps only in-frame clones here, not all; method: immunoSEQ multiplex PCR. The repertoire includes around 130,000 clones, more than 80% of them detected once, and about 7% sits in the top ten. Sequences were obtained from PBMCs. J is TRBJ1-6 and V is TRBV6-5; D is undetermined. The sequence was collected from a woman aged 25-40 years in good health and CMV-seropositive. The CDR3 spells CASSYTTTGYSPLHF. The CDR3 region has the DNA TGTGCCAGCAGTTATACAACTACGGGGTATTCACCCCTCCACTTT.